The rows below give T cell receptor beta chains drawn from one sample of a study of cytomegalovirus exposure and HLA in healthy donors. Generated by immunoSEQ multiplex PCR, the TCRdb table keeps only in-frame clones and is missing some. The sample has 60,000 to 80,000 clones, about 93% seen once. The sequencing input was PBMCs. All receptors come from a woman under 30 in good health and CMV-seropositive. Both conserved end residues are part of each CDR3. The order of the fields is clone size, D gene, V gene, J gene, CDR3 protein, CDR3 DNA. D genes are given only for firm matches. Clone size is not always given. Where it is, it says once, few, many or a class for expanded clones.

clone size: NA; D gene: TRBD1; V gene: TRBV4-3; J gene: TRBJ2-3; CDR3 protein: CASSQVQTGGTDTQYF; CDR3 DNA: TGCGCCAGCAGCCAAGTTCAGACAGGGGGCACAGATACGCAGTATTTT
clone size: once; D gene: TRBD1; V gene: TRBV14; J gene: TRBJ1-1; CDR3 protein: CASGAINTGGRAEAFF; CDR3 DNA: TGTGCCAGCGGAGCGATTAACACAGGGGGAAGGGCTGAAGCTTTCTTT
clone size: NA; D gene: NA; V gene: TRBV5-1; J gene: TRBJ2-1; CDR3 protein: CASSLDYLNEQFF; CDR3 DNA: TGCGCCAGCAGCTTGGACTATTTGAATGAGCAGTTCTTC
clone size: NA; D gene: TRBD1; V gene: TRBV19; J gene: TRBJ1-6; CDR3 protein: CASSRTGVGPLHF; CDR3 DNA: TGTGCCAGTAGCCGGACAGGGGTTGGACCCCTCCACTTT
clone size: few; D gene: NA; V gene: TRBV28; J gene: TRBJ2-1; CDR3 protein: CASRPAGLYNEQFF; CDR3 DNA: TGTGCCAGCAGGCCAGCGGGCCTGTACAATGAGCAGTTCTTC
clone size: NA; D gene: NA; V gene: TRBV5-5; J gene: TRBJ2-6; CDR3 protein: CASSADSACSGANVLTF; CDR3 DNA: TGTGCCAGCAGCGCCGACAGTGCCTGTTCTGGGGCCAACGTCCTGACTTTC
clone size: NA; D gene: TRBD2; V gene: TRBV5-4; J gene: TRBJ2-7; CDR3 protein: CASSSQAGVGNEQYF; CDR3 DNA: TGTGCCAGCAGCTCCCAGGCGGGAGTGGGCAACGAGCAGTACTTC
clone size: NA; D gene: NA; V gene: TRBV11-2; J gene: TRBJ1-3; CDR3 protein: CASSLKPVSGNTIYF; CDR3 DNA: TGTGCCAGCAGCTTAAAACCGGTCTCTGGAAACACCATATATTTT
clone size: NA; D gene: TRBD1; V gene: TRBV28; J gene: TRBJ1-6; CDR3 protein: CASSRGTGGNSPLHF; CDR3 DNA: TGTGCCAGCAGCAGAGGGACAGGGGGAAATTCACCCCTCCACTTT
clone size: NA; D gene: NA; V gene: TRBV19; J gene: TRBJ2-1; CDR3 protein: CASSENFEQFF; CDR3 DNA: TGTGCCAGTAGCGAGAACTTTGAGCAGTTCTTC
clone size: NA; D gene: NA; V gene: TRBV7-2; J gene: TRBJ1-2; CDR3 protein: CASSLAGVAYGYTF; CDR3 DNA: TGTGCCAGCAGCTTAGCAGGGGTAGCCTATGGCTACACCTTC
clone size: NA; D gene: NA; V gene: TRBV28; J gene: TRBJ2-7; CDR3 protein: CASSYRGSEQYF; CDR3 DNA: TGTGCCAGCAGCTACCGGGGGTCCGAGCAGTACTTC
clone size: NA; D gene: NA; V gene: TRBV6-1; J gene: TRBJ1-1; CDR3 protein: CASSDDRSVAEAFF; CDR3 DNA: TGTGCCAGCAGTGACGACAGGAGTGTCGCTGAAGCTTTCTTT
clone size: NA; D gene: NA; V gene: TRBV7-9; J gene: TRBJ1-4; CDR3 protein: CASSFGQPVEKLFF; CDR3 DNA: TGTGCCAGCAGCTTCGGACAGCCTGTTGAAAAACTGTTTTTT
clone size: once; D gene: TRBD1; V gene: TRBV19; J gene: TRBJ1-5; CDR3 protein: CASSWLPTGAAPYSNQPQHF; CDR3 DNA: TGTGCCAGTAGTTGGCTTCCCACAGGGGCCGCGCCATATAGCAATCAGCCCCAGCATTTT
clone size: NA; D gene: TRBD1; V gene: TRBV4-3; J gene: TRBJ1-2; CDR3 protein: CASSQARTGGGYTF; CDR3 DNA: TGCGCCAGCAGCCAAGCCCGGACAGGGGGCGGCTACACCTTC
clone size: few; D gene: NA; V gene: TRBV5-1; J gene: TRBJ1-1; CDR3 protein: CASRGSLGPSNTEAFF; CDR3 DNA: TGCGCCAGCCGAGGTTCCCTTGGTCCCTCGAACACTGAAGCTTTCTTT
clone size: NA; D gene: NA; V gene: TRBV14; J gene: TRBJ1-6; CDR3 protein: CASSQVRGYSPLHF; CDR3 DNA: TGTGCCAGCAGCCAAGTCAGGGGTTATTCACCCCTCCACTTT
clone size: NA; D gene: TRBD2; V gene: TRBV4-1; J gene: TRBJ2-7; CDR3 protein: CASSQDSGRANSYEQYF; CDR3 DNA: TGCGCCAGCAGCCAAGATAGCGGGCGGGCCAACTCCTACGAGCAGTACTTC
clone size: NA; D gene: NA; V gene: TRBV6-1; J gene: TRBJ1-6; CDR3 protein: CASSETGYDNSPLHF; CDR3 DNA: TGTGCCAGCAGTGAAACGGGGTACGATAATTCACCCCTCCACTTT
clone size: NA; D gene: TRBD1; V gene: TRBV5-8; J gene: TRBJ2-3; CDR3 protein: CASSPSGTGGPDTQYF; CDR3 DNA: TGTGCCAGCAGCCCTTCCGGGACAGGGGGCCCAGATACGCAGTATTTT
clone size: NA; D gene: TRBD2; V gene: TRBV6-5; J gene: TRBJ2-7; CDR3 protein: CASRTSGSYEQYF; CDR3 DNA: TGTGCCAGCAGGACTAGCGGGAGCTACGAGCAGTACTTC
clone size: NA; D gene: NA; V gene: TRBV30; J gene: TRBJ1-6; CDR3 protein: CAIATLGGSPLHF; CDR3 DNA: TGTGCGATCGCGACACTAGGAGGTTCACCCCTCCACTTT
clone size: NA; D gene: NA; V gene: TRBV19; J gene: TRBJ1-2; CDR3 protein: CASSADARLYGYTF; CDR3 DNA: TGTGCCAGTAGTGCCGATGCCAGGCTTTATGGCTACACCTTC
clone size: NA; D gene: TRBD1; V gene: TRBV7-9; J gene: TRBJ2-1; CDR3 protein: CASSPYNRGFYNEQFF; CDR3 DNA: TGTGCCAGCAGCCCCTATAACAGGGGTTTCTACAATGAGCAGTTCTTC
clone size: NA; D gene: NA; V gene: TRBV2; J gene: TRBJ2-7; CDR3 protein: CASSARGTAYEQYF; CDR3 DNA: TGTGCCAGCAGTGCTCGAGGGACTGCCTACGAGCAGTACTTC
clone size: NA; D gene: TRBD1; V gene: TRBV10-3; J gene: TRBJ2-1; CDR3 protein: CAISEADRVYNEQFF; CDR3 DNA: TGTGCCATCAGTGAGGCGGACAGGGTGTACAATGAGCAGTTCTTC
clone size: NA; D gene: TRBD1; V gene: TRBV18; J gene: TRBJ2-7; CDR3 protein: CASSLRDRISLSAYEQYF; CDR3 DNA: TGTGCCAGCTCATTAAGGGACAGGATATCTCTCTCAGCCTACGAGCAGTACTTC
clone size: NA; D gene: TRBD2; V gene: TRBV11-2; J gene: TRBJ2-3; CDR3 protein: CASSLRLAVSTSTDTQYF; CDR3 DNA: TGTGCCAGCAGCTTACGACTAGCGGTTTCAACTAGCACAGATACGCAGTATTTT
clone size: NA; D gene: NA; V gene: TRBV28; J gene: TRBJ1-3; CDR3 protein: CASPESNSSGNTIYF; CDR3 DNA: TGTGCCAGTCCTGAGTCCAACTCCTCTGGAAACACCATATATTTT
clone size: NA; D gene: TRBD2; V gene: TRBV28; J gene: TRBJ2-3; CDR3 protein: CASSLYYSGGYTDTQYF; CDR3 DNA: TGTGCCAGCAGCCTATACTACAGCGGGGGGTACACAGATACGCAGTATTTT
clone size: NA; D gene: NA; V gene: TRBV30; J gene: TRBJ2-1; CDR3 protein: CAWSVRGGRVVNEQFF; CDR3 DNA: TGTGCCTGGAGTGTAAGGGGGGGCAGGGTGGTAAATGAGCAGTTCTTC
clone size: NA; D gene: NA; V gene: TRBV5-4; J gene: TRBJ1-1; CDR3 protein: CASSSLMNTEAFF; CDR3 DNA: TGTGCCAGCAGCTCGCTAATGAACACTGAAGCTTTCTTT
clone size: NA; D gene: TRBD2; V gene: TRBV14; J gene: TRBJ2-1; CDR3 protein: CASSQEFHNSGRAYNEQFF; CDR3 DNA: TGTGCCAGCAGCCAAGAGTTCCACAATAGCGGGAGGGCCTACAATGAGCAGTTCTTC
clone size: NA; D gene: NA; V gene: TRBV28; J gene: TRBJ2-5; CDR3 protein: CASSPSGEYQETQYF; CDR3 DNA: TGTGCCAGCAGTCCCTCAGGGGAGTACCAAGAGACCCAGTACTTC
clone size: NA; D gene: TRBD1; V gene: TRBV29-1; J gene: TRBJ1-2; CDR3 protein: CSVEGQGGVGGYTF; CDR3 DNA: TGCAGCGTTGAGGGACAGGGGGGGGTAGGTGGCTACACCTTC
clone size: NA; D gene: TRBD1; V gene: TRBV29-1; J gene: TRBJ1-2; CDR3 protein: CSVDDPGQGVTIHDGYTF; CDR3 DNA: TGCAGCGTTGATGACCCAGGACAGGGAGTAACTATCCATGATGGCTACACCTTC
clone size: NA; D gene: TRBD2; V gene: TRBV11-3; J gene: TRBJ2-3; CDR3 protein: CASSLGGGSTDTQYF; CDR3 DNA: TGTGCCAGCAGCTTAGGCGGGGGGAGCACAGATACGCAGTATTTT
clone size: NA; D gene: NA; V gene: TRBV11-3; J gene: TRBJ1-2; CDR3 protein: CASSLDRVNYGYTF; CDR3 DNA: TGTGCCAGCAGCTTAGATCGGGTTAACTATGGCTACACCTTC
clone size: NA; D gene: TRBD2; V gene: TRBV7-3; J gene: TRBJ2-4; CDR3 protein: CASSRGRDDIQYF; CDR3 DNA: TGTGCCAGCAGTCGAGGGAGGGACGACATTCAGTACTTC
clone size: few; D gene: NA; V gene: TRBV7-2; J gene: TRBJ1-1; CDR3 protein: CASSLVAGNTEAFF; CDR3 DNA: TGTGCCAGCAGCTTAGTCGCAGGGAACACTGAAGCTTTCTTT
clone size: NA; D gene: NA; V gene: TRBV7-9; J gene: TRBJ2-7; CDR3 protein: CASSGAVDGGPENPYEQYF; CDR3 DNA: TGTGCCAGCAGCGGCGCAGTCGACGGGGGACCGGAGAATCCCTACGAGCAGTACTTC
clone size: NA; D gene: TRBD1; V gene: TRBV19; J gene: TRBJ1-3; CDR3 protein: CASSSGTGDSSGNTIYF; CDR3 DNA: TGTGCCAGTAGTTCGGGGACAGGGGATAGCTCTGGAAACACCATATATTTT
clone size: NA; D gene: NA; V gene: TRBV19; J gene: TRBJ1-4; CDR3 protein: CASSGGRTNEKLFF; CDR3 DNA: TGTGCCAGTAGTGGGGGCAGAACTAATGAAAAACTGTTTTTT
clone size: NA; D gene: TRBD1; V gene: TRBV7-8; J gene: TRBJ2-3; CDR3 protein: CASSLTGTGSDTQYF; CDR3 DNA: TGTGCCAGCAGCTTGACCGGGACAGGGTCCGATACGCAGTATTTT
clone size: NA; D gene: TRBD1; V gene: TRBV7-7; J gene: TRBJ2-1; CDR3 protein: CASSSRQGANEQFF; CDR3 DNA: TGTGCTAGCAGCTCCAGACAGGGAGCAAATGAGCAGTTCTTC
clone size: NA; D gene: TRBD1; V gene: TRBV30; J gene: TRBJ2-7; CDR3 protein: CAWRQGATYEQYF; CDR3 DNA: TGTGCCTGGCGACAGGGGGCAACCTACGAGCAGTACTTC
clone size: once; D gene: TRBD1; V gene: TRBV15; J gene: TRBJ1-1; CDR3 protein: CATSRAQTGTGRLEAFF; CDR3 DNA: TGTGCCACCAGCAGAGCTCAAACCGGGACAGGGCGTCTTGAAGCTTTCTTT
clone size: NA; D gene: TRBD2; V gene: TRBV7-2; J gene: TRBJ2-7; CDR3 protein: CASSLNPAGGLYEQYF; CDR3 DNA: TGTGCCAGCAGCTTAAACCCAGCGGGAGGACTCTACGAGCAGTACTTC
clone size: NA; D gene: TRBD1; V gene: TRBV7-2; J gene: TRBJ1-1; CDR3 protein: CASSLGQGIGAEAFF; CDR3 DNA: TGTGCCAGCAGCTTAGGACAGGGGATAGGTGCTGAAGCTTTCTTT
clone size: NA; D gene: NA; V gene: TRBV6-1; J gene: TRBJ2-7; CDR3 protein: CASSEYRVYEQYF; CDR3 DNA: TGTGCCAGCAGTGAATATCGGGTCTACGAGCAGTACTTC
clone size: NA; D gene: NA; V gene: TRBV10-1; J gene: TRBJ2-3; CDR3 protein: CASHGRTNYDASRTDTQYF; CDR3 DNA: TGCGCCAGCCACGGGCGGACTAACTATGACGCTAGTCGCACAGATACGCAGTATTTT
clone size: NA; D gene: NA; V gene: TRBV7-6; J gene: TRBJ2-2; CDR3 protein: CASSPSNTGELFF; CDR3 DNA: TGTGCCAGCAGCCCTTCGAACACCGGGGAGCTGTTTTTT
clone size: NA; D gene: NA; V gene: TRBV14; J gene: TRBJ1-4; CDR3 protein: CASSQGARNHEKLFF; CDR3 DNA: TGTGCCAGCAGCCAAGGCGCCAGGAATCATGAAAAACTGTTTTTT
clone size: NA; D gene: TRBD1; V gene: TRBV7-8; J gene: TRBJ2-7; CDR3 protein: CASSKGQGAYEQYF; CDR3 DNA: TGTGCCAGCAGCAAAGGACAGGGGGCCTACGAGCAGTACTTC